This entry is about one TCR beta chain. Its antigen is as yet unknown. This specimen belongs to a study of T cell responses to AZD1222 COVID-19 vaccine. General study findings and limits: Reportedly, close to half of spike-specific TCRs are directed against unmutated variant regions.

This table comes from immunoSEQ multiplex PCR, and its TCRdb copy is limited to in-frame clones, with some not included. Of approximately 120,000 clones listed, around 90% were seen once; the top ten hold roughly 4%. Germline lookup yields CDR1 SGHNT and CDR2 YENEEA. The CDR3 totals 14 residues. The germline V and J ends were trimmed by 5 bases and 5 bases, with 16 bases remaining between them. The sequencing used peripheral blood, collected on day 0 of AZD1222 vaccination. The rearrangement links TRBV11-3 to TRBJ2-7; D gene uncertain. The origin of this receptor is an adult in good health. CDR3 residues: CASSLPPMGNEQYF. In DNA form, the CDR3 reads TGTGCCAGCAGCCTCCCCCCGATGGGAAACGAGCAGTACTTC. Drawing the rest from reference TRBV11-3 and TRBJ2-7, the complete variable domain is EAGVVQSPRYKIIEKKQPVAFWCNPISGHNTLYWYLQNLGQGPELLIRYENEEAVDDSQLPKDRFSAERLKGVDSTLKIQPAELGDSAVYLCASSLPPMGNEQYFGPGTRLTVT.